This T cell receptor (beta chain) emerged from a study of blood T cell repertoires in COVID-19. Original processing methods: Estimation of nucleated cell counts relied on the amplification of reference gene primers. Measured with immunoSEQ multiplex PCR; TCRdb has only the in-frame clones, and not every one. That table gives V, J and clone size, and the DNA gave D and trimming. Here the sample spans some 220,000 clones, roughly 88% being singletons. This clone was counted a single time. The TCR comes from a woman in her thirties or forties with acute COVID-19. Sequences were obtained from PBMCs or T cells enriched from blood (not recorded which).

This CDR3 is CSVRDSLNQPQHF. The CDR3 DNA follows: TGCAGCGTCCGGGACAGCCTAAATCAGCCCCAGCATTTT. V and J are TRBV29-1 and TRBJ1-5; the match to TRBD1 covers 7 bases. The germline CDR1 and CDR2 sequences are SQVTM and ANQGSEA. The CDR3 has 13 residues. With 6 bases clipped from V and 4 bases from J, the junction kept 6 bases outside the gene matches.